This TCR beta chain emerged from a study of blood T cells in healthy people across ages. For the study at large: For every two T cells, template switching captured about one barcoded beta molecule. Regarding the study as a whole: Long-lived donors exceeded aged donors in naive CD4+ cells and diversity.

The use of a sample-barcoded 5' primer and a J-beta primer mix characterized a second PCR of roughly 7 to 12 cycles. TCRdb independently ran MiXCR on the 5' RACE reads; one entry per CDR3 protein. The sample has around 1.7 million distinct CDR3 sequences; approximately 28% are singletons. With regard to this clonotype: What it binds is unknown.

In germline, CDR1 is SNHLY, CDR2 FYNNEI. The CDR3 has 15 amino acids. The germline V and J ends were trimmed by 6 bases and 7 bases, with 18 bases remaining between them. This chain links TRBV2 with TRBJ2-2; D might be TRBD1 (6 bases). The sample consisted of blood. The origin of this receptor is a woman in her 30s in good health. CDR3 amino acids: CASSEQGYAGGELFF. The CDR3 DNA follows: TGTGCCAGCAGCGAACAGGGTTACGCGGGCGGGGAGCTGTTTTTT. Full variable domain (outside the CDR3, taken from reference TRBV2 and TRBJ2-2): EPEVTQTPSHQVTQMGQEVILRCVPISNHLYFYWYRQILGQKVEFLVSFYNNEISEKSEIFDDQFSVERPDGSNFTLKIRSTKLEDSAMYFCASSEQGYAGGELFFGEGSRLTVL.